The 5 T cell receptor beta chains listed next were all sequenced from one sample in a study of early T cells in non-severe SARS-CoV-2 infection. Each CDR3 protein gets one entry after TCRdb re-called the 5' RACE reads with MiXCR. The table lists around 100,000 distinct CDR3 sequences, 16% of them singletons. The specimen sequenced was whole blood. The receptors here all came from an adult who was a healthcare worker with PCR-confirmed SARS-CoV-2 infection or an uninfected control (not recorded which).

This clonotype has a count of ten or more. The genes are TRBV29-1 and TRBJ2-2; tentative D call: TRBD2 (5 bases). CDR1 and CDR2 from the germline V gene are SQVTM and ANQGSEA. There are 13 residues in the CDR3. With 5 bases removed from V and 2 bases from J, the gap between germline ends came to 9 bases. The DNA for the CDR3 is TGCAGCGTTATTACGGGAAACACCGGGGAGCTGTTTTTT. Protein: CSVITGNTGELFF.

The chain employs TRBV28 and TRBJ2-7, with unresolved D. V lost 6 bases to trimming and J lost 1 base, with 16 bases between them. The CDR3 is made up of 15 amino acids. The germline V gene encodes CDR1 MDHEN and CDR2 SYDVKM. The CDR3 reads CASSRRGVLSYEQYF. DNA for the CDR3: TGTGCCAGCAGCCGCCGAGGAGTCTTGTCCTACGAGCAGTACTTC.

This clonotype came up a few times. The chain carries TRBV12-3 or TRBV12-4 and TRBJ2-5; D call uncertain. The CDR3 runs to 15 residues. V lost 7 bases, J lost 6 bases, and 21 bases lay in between. The CDR3 region is CASTPPAQIPKTQYF. The CDR3 DNA reads TGTGCCAGCACCCCCCCGGCCCAGATCCCCAAGACCCAGTACTTC.

This clonotype was detected only a few times. The chain combines TRBV24-1 with TRBJ2-7; D is perhaps TRBD1 (5 bases). The CDR3 covers 13 residues. The germline V and J ends were trimmed by 3 bases and 1 base, with 6 bases remaining between them. Germline assignment: CDR1 KGHDR and CDR2 SFDVKD. CDR3 protein: CATSDGASYEQYF. In nucleotides, the CDR3 is TGTGCCACCAGTGATGGGGCTTCCTACGAGCAGTACTTC.

This sequence joins TRBV12-3 or TRBV12-4 and TRBJ2-3; D is uncertain. The CDR3 covers 15 residues. Trimming took 1 base from V and 2 from J, leaving 10 bases between them. DNA of the CDR3: TGTGCCAGCAGTTTAGGCACTGTAATCACAGATACGCAGTATTTT. Residues: CASSLGTVITDTQYF.